The rows below give T cell receptor beta chains drawn from one sample of a study of T cell responses to AZD1222 COVID-19 vaccine. The method was immunoSEQ multiplex PCR; TCRdb's version includes in-frame clones alone and lacks a portion of them. The table has 80,000 or so clones, approximately 85% seen once. The sample here was peripheral blood, taken 28 days after the second AZD1222 dose. These receptors came from an adult who received the AZD1222 COVID-19 vaccine. Each CDR3 is given with its conserved first and last residue. The D gene is left open where the match is weak. Clone size is given for some rows only: seen once, a few or many times, or a class if the clone is expanded.

TRBV28	14	TRBJ1-5	.	.	CASKREYSNQPQHF	TGTGCCAGCAAGAGGGAGTATAGCAATCAGCCCCAGCATTTT
TRBV5-4	18	TRBJ2-7	.	TRBD1	CASSLPGAYSGTGAEQYF	TGTGCCAGCAGCTTGCCGGGGGCTTACTCCGGGACAGGGGCCGAGCAGTACTTC
TRBV4-1	18	TRBJ1-4	.	.	CASSQDTGWVDRKEKLFF	TGCGCCAGCAGCCAAGATACAGGATGGGTAGATCGAAAAGAAAAACTGTTTTTT
TRBV7-2	13	TRBJ1-2	.	.	CASSFSTFYGYTF	TGTGCCAGCAGCTTTAGCACTTTCTATGGCTACACCTTC
TRBV11-2	17	TRBJ2-6	.	TRBD1	CASSRLGTVSGANVLTF	TGTGCCAGCAGCCGGTTAGGGACAGTGTCTGGGGCCAACGTCCTGACTTTC
TRBV2	14	TRBJ1-3	few	TRBD1	CASRYPGQGNTIYF	TGTGCCAGCAGATATCCGGGACAGGGAAACACCATATATTTT
TRBV7-2	15	TRBJ1-3	once	.	CASSLRSGAGNTIYF	TGTGCCAGCAGCTTAAGGTCAGGCGCTGGAAACACCATATATTTT
TRBV5-6	15	TRBJ1-4	few	.	CASTRWASTNEKLFF	TGTGCCAGCACTCGATGGGCCTCAACTAATGAAAAACTGTTTTTT
TRBV3-1/TRBV3-2	12	TRBJ1-2	.	.	CASSQLQDGYTF	TGTGCCAGCAGCCAGTTACAGGATGGCTACACCTTC
TRBV11-2	15	TRBJ2-7	.	TRBD2	CASSLVAGDSYEQYF	TGTGCCAGCAGCTTAGTTGCGGGGGACTCCTACGAGCAGTACTTC
TRBV7-3	14	TRBJ2-3	.	TRBD1	CASSPGQGTDTQYF	TGTGCCAGCAGCCCTGGACAGGGCACAGATACGCAGTATTTT
TRBV11-1	11	TRBJ2-7	.	.	CASSHSYEQYF	TGTGCCAGCAGTCACTCCTACGAGCAGTACTTC
TRBV4-1	15	TRBJ2-3	.	.	CASSHFPDPTDTQYF	TGCGCCAGCAGCCATTTCCCCGACCCCACAGATACGCAGTATTTT
TRBV2	12	TRBJ2-5	many	.	CASIGAKETQYF	TGTGCCAGCATAGGGGCGAAAGAGACCCAGTACTTC
TRBV9	16	TRBJ2-2	.	TRBD1	CASSGLTGENTGELFF	TGTGCCAGCAGCGGCCTGACAGGGGAAAACACCGGGGAGCTGTTTTTT
TRBV3-1/TRBV3-2	14	TRBJ2-3	.	.	CASSPLISTDTQYF	TGTGCCAGCAGCCCCTTAATTAGCACAGATACGCAGTATTTT
TRBV5-4	11	TRBJ2-2	once	.	CASSSRGELFF	TGTGCCAGCAGCTCCCGTGGGGAGCTGTTTTTT
TRBV19	15	TRBJ2-2	.	TRBD1	CASRAGQGYTGELFF	TGTGCCAGTAGAGCGGGACAGGGTTACACCGGGGAGCTGTTTTTT
TRBV6-5	16	TRBJ2-1	.	.	CASSYGSGSSYNEQFF	TGTGCCAGCAGTTATGGTAGCGGAAGCTCCTACAATGAGCAGTTCTTC
TRBV11-2	14	TRBJ2-5	.	.	CASSFNQRWETQYF	TGTGCCAGCAGCTTCAATCAAAGATGGGAGACCCAGTACTTC
TRBV23-1	18	TRBJ2-7	.	TRBD1	CASSQWPNRDRSSYEQYF	TGCGCCAGCAGTCAGTGGCCCAACCGGGACAGAAGCTCCTACGAGCAGTACTTC
TRBV27	15	TRBJ1-1	.	.	CASSLLARPNTEAFF	TGTGCCAGCAGTTTACTGGCGAGGCCGAACACTGAAGCTTTCTTT